These 29 T cell receptor beta chains were sequenced from one sample in a study of cytomegalovirus exposure and HLA in healthy donors. This PCR relied on a set of 60 Vbeta primers and 13 Jbeta primers. Method: immunoSEQ multiplex PCR; TCRdb's copy keeps in-frame clones and lacks some. The data contain approximately 180,000 clones, about 78% of them seen just once; the ten biggest clones take up over 10%. The specimen was PBMCs. The receptors originated from a woman aged 50 to 60 in good health and CMV-seropositive.

The chain is built from TRBV25-1 and TRBJ1-1; D is unresolved. Trimming stripped 8 bases from V and 1 base from J, with 11 bases between. The CDR3 runs 13 residues. Germline V gives CDR1 MGHDK, CDR2 SYGVNS. CDR3: CASGQLGNTEAFF. The CDR3 nucleotides are TGTGCCAGCGGCCAGCTAGGGAACACTGAAGCTTTCTTT.

CDR3 residues: CASSPEGYEQYF. The DNA for the CDR3 is TGCGCCAGCAGCCCGGAGGGGTACGAGCAGTACTTC. The gene calls are TRBV5-1 and TRBJ2-7; perhaps TRBD2 as D (6 bases). The CDR3 runs to 12 residues. The germline V gene encodes CDR1 SGHRS and CDR2 YFSETQ. V lost 4 bases to trimming and J lost 4 bases, with 9 bases between them.

The chain links TRBV30 to TRBJ2-1, with 11 bases matching TRBD2. The trim removed 2 bases at V and 9 bases at J, leaving 6 bases unmatched. This CDR3 contains 14 residues. From germline, CDR1 is GTSNPN and CDR2 SVGIG (reference sequence). CDR3 protein: CAWSLAGGISEQFF. DNA for the CDR3: TGTGCCTGGAGTCTAGCGGGGGGTATCTCTGAGCAGTTCTTC.

The chain has TRBV18 and TRBJ2-5; D perhaps matches TRBD1 (5 bases). The J call is doubtful: the DNA matches TRBJ2-7 better. The CDR3 has 13 residues. Germline V gene sequence: CDR1 KGHSH, CDR2 LQKENI. CDR3 bases: TGTGCCAGCTCATCAGACAGTTCCTACGAGCAGTACTTC. Translated, it gives CASSSDSSYEQYF.

To note about this clone: Distinct nucleotide sequences in the sample also encode this CDR3. The rearrangement uses TRBV6-1 and TRBJ1-2; D gene ambiguous. Trimming left V 1 base short and J 4 bases short, with 4 bases between. The CDR3 runs 12 residues. Germline CDR1 reads MNHNS; CDR2 reads SASEGT. The CDR3 reads CASSEDSYGYTF. CDR3 nucleotide sequence: TGTGCCAGCAGTGAAGACAGCTATGGCTACACCTTC.

The chain recombines TRBV5-4 with TRBJ2-7, with D uncertain. The V gene's germline CDR1 is SGHNT and CDR2 YYREEE (reference sequence). Trimming shortened V by 2 bases and J by 4 bases, and 10 bases separated the two germline ends. The CDR3 contains 13 residues. In DNA form, the CDR3 reads TGTGCCAGCAGCTTAGAGCCGAATTACGAGCAGTACTTC. Translated, it gives CASSLEPNYEQYF.

The gene calls are TRBV27 and TRBJ2-7; D call uncertain. CDR1 is MNHEY and CDR2 is SMNVEV in the germline V gene (reference sequence). The CDR3 loop spans 17 amino acids. The ends were cut back, 7 bases at V and 2 bases at J, with 24 bases in the middle. CDR3 amino acids: CASTQLKTLHLTYEQYF. The CDR3 region has the DNA TGTGCCAGCACCCAACTAAAAACTCTGCACCTAACCTACGAGCAGTACTTC.

This rearrangement joins TRBV9 to TRBJ1-4; D is undetermined. The CDR3 runs 15 residues. CDR1 is SGDLS, CDR2 YYNGEE, per germline. V dropped 1 base and J dropped 0 bases, with 7 bases sitting between them. In DNA, the CDR3 is TGTGCCAGCAGCGTAAATGGAGCAACTAATGAAAAACTGTTTTTT. It yields the protein CASSVNGATNEKLFF.

CDR3 sequence (DNA): TGTGCCAGCAGTGAGGTCGGGGTTTTGGAGACCCAGTACTTC. Protein: CASSEVGVLETQYF. J is TRBJ2-5 and V is TRBV6-1; possibly TRBD2 for D (5 bases). CDR1 is MNHNS and CDR2 is SASEGT in the germline V gene. The CDR3 loop spans 14 amino acids. Trimming removed 3 bases from V and 5 bases from J, with 13 bases in between.

This sequence joins TRBV30 and TRBJ1-2; 8 positions agree with TRBD1. J was trimmed by 4 bases and V by 3 bases; bases with no gene match: 10. The CDR3 extends over 15 amino acids. The germline CDR1 and CDR2 sequences are GTSNPN and SVGIG (reference sequence). In nucleotides, the CDR3 is TGTGCCTGGAGCTTCTGGGCAGGGGGCGCCTATGGCTACACCTTC. This translates into CAWSFWAGGAYGYTF.

V and J are TRBV5-1 and TRBJ2-1; 8 nucleotides agree with TRBD1. Germline assignment: CDR1 SGHRS and CDR2 YFSETQ. The V and J ends lost 3 bases and 4 bases, in that order; junction bases with no gene match: 3. This CDR3 contains 14 residues. CDR3 DNA: TGCGCCAGCAGCTCAGGGGGCGAATACAATGAGCAGTTCTTC. Its protein product is CASSSGGEYNEQFF.

This clone has a handful of counts. The chain recombines TRBV7-6 with TRBJ2-1; 8 bases are a match to TRBD1. Germline lookup yields CDR1 SGHVS and CDR2 FNYEAQ. V gave up 5 bases and J gave up 8 bases; unmatched junction bases: 11. The CDR3 covers 15 residues. The CDR3 protein is CASSQDRVENDEQFF. The DNA for the CDR3 is TGTGCCAGCAGCCAGGACAGGGTCGAAAATGATGAGCAGTTCTTC.

The chain couples TRBV5-4 to TRBJ2-7, with TRBD1 identical over 7 bases. The CDR3 is 15 amino acids. Trimming cost V 4 bases and J 0 bases; bases outside gene matches: 7. Germline assignment: CDR1 SGHNT and CDR2 YYREEE (reference sequence). As DNA, the CDR3 is TGTGCCAGCAGCCCAGGACAGGATGACTCCTACGAGCAGTACTTC. Translated: CASSPGQDDSYEQYF. Based on the CDR3 plus reference TRBV5-4 and TRBJ2-7, the full variable domain is ETGVTQSPTHLIKTRGQQVTLRCSSQSGHNTVSWYQQALGQGPQFIFQYYREEENGRGNFPPRFSGLQFPNYSSELNVNALELDDSALYLCASSPGQDDSYEQYFGPGTRLTVT.

The chain links TRBV6-1 to TRBJ1-5; TRBD1 agrees at 7 bases. Germline assignment: CDR1 MNHNS and CDR2 SASEGT. J was trimmed by 4 bases and V by 8 bases; bases with no gene match: 8. CDR3 length: 14 residues. The CDR3 coding sequence is TGTGCCAGCCATAGACAGGGCGATAATCAGCCCCAGCATTTT. Translated: CASHRQGDNQPQHF.

This clone was counted once. The genes are TRBV30 and TRBJ1-2; the D gene is possibly TRBD1 (5 bases). Germline assignment: CDR1 GTSNPN and CDR2 SVGIG (reference sequence). This CDR3 comprises 13 residues. V was trimmed by 2 bases and J by 8 bases, leaving 15 bases between them. CDR3 amino acids: CAWSRGEGGGYTF. For the CDR3, the DNA is TGTGCCTGGAGTCGAGGGGAGGGAGGAGGCTACACCTTC.

This chain links TRBV6-5 with TRBJ2-7, with TRBD1 matching 8 bases. The CDR3 loop spans 13 amino acids. V was clipped by 6 bases and J by 6 bases; unmatched bases: 7. The germline gives CDR1 MNHEY, CDR2 SVGAGI. As DNA, the CDR3 is TGTGCCAGCAGCTTCCGGGACAGGTCCGAGCAGTACTTC. It translates to CASSFRDRSEQYF.

The chain combines TRBV5-1 with TRBJ1-1, with 8 bases identical to TRBD1. The trim removed 0 bases at V and 0 bases at J, leaving 1 base unmatched. Germline V lookup: CDR1 SGHRS, CDR2 YFSETQ. The CDR3 covers 15 residues. CDR3 bases: TGCGCCAGCAGCTTGGCGACAGGGGTGAACACTGAAGCTTTCTTT. Translating it yields CASSLATGVNTEAFF.

V and J are TRBV4-1 and TRBJ2-5, with D uncertain. In germline, CDR1 is MGHRA, CDR2 YSYEKL. The ends were cut back, 6 bases at V and 4 bases at J, with 12 bases in the middle. This CDR3 is 13 amino acids long. In nucleotides, the CDR3 is TGCGCCAGCAGTCCCCTGAGAGGAGAGACCCAGTACTTC. Encoded protein: CASSPLRGETQYF.

This clone was recorded only once. The chain is built from TRBV6-5 and TRBJ1-1; no definite D call. The ends were cut back, 7 bases at V and 1 base at J, with 13 bases in the middle. The germline V gene has CDR1 MNHEY and CDR2 SVGAGI. CDR3 length: 14 residues. The CDR3 nucleotides read TGTGCCAGCACCCGCAGGCGAGAGAACACTGAAGCTTTCTTT. Protein: CASTRRRENTEAFF.

This sequence joins TRBV30 and TRBJ1-5; D gene unclear. Germline CDR1 and CDR2: GTSNPN and SVGIG (reference sequence). V lost 2 bases and J 0 bases, leaving 5 bases between the germline ends. This CDR3 is 13 amino acids long. CDR3 region: CAWSRGSNQPQHF. As DNA, the CDR3 is TGTGCCTGGAGTCGAGGTAGCAATCAGCCCCAGCATTTT.

The V gene is TRBV30, the J gene TRBJ2-3; 12 bases line up with TRBD2. Germline V gives CDR1 GTSNPN, CDR2 SVGIG (reference sequence). With V trimmed by 0 bases and J by 5 bases, 6 bases remained unmatched. This CDR3 is 16 amino acids long. The CDR3 bases are TGTGCCTGGAGTGTAGGACTAGCGGGGTCTGGAGATACGCAGTATTTT. Its protein product is CAWSVGLAGSGDTQYF.

The V and J genes are TRBV5-1 and TRBJ2-3; 8 bases fit TRBD2. Germline V gene lookup returns CDR1 SGHRS and CDR2 YFSETQ. Losses at the gene ends were 0 bases for V and 1 base for J; bases not matched to a gene: 4. The CDR3 extends over 16 amino acids. CDR3 region: CASSLDSGGRTDTQYF. The CDR3 DNA reads TGCGCCAGCAGCTTGGATTCGGGGGGGCGCACAGATACGCAGTATTTT.

The chain has TRBV19 and TRBJ1-2; D may be TRBD1 (6 bases). Per germline, CDR1 LNHDA and CDR2 SQIVND (reference sequence). The CDR3 length is 12 residues. Between the trimmed V and J ends, which lost 7 bases and 8 bases, there was a span of 14 bases. The CDR3 coding sequence is TGTGCCAGTACCCAGGGGTCCAGGGGCTACACCTTC. This gives the protein CASTQGSRGYTF.

The count of this clone is one. V gene TRBV5-4 combines with J gene TRBJ2-1, with 13 bases identical to TRBD2. J lost 1 base, V lost 4 bases, and 8 bases had no gene match. The germline V gene has CDR1 SGHNT and CDR2 YYREEE (reference sequence). The CDR3 length is 18 residues. The CDR3 DNA reads TGTGCCAGCAGCCCAAGGAGACTAGCGGGGGGTTCCTACAATGAGCAGTTCTTC. Protein sequence: CASSPRRLAGGSYNEQFF.

In DNA form, the CDR3 reads TGTGCCAGTAGTATAGATCAAGGGACTGAGCAGTACTTC. It is translated as CASSIDQGTEQYF. This chain connects TRBV19 to TRBJ2-7; D is possibly TRBD2 (6 bases). The CDR3 is 13 amino acids. V was shortened by 0 bases and J by 7 bases, with 10 bases between the two germline ends. Germline V gene sequence: CDR1 LNHDA, CDR2 SQIVND (reference sequence).

The chain recombines TRBV9 with TRBJ2-5; possibly TRBD1 for D (7 bases). CDR3 length: 15 amino acids. Germline-derived CDR1 and CDR2 are SGDLS and YYNGEE. The germline V and J ends were trimmed by 4 bases and 2 bases, with 15 bases remaining between them. In DNA form, the CDR3 reads TGTGCCAGCAGCACCCGAGCAGGGGGGCAAGAGACCCAGTACTTC. Its translation: CASSTRAGGQETQYF.

The J gene is TRBJ1-6, the V gene TRBV4-2, with D perhaps TRBD1 (5 bases). With 4 bases removed from V and 0 bases from J, the gap between germline ends came to 13 bases. The CDR3 is made up of 17 amino acids. Germline V lookup: CDR1 LGHNA, CDR2 YNFKEQ. Written as DNA, the CDR3 is TGTGCCAGCAGCCTTACAGGTCGAAGCTCCTATAATTCACCCCTCCACTTT. Translation gives CASSLTGRSSYNSPLHF.

The chain carries TRBV4-2 and TRBJ2-1, with 8 bases that match TRBD2. J gave up 0 bases and V 3 bases, and 4 bases lay outside the gene matches. The CDR3 has 16 residues. CDR1 and CDR2 (germline): LGHNA, YNFKEQ. The CDR3 sequence: CASSQARGASYNEQFF. CDR3 in DNA: TGTGCCAGCAGCCAGGCGCGGGGGGCCTCCTACAATGAGCAGTTCTTC.

The chain carries TRBV30 and TRBJ1-5; the D gene is possibly TRBD1 (5 bases). The V gene lost 3 bases and the J gene lost 8 bases, with 14 bases spanning the gap. This CDR3 contains 13 residues. Germline V CDR1 and CDR2: GTSNPN, SVGIG (reference sequence). The CDR3 DNA sequence: TGTGCCTGGAGCGCTAACCAGGGAAAGCCCCAGCATTTT. Amino acid sequence: CAWSANQGKPQHF.